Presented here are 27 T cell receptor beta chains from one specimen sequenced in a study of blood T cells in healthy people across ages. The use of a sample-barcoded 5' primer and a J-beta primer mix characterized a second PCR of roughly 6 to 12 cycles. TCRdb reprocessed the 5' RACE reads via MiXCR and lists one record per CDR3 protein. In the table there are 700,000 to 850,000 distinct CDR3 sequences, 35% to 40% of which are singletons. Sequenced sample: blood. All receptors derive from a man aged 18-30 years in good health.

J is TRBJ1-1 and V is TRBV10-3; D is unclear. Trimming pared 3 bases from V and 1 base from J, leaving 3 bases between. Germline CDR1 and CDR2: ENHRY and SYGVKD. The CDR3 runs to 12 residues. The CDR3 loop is CAISDRNTEAFF. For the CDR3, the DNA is TGTGCCATCAGTGACAGGAACACTGAAGCTTTCTTT.

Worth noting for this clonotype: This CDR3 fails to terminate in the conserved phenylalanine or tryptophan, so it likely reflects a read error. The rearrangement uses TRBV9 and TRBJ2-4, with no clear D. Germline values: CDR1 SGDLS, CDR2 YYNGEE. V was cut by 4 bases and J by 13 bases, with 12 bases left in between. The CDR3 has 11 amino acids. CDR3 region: CASSISNEQYY. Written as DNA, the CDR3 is TGTGCCAGCAGCATCTCAAATGAGCAGTACTAC.

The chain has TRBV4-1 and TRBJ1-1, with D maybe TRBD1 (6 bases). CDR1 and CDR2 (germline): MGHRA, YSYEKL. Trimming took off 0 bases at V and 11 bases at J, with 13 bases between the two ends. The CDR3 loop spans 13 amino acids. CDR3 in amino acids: CASSQDRRQGAFF. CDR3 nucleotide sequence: TGCGCCAGCAGCCAAGATCGTCGGCAGGGGGCTTTCTTT.

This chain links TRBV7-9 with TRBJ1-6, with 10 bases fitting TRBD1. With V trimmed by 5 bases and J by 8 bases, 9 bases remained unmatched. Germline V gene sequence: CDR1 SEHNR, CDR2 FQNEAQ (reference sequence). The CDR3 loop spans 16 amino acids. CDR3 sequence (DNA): TGTGCCAGCAGCCCGAGGGCCGGGACAGGGGATTCACCCCTCCACTTT. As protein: CASSPRAGTGDSPLHF.

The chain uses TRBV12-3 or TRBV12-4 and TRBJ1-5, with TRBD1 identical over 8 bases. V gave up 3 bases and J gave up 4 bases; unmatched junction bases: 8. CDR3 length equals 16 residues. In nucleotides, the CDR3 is TGTGCCAGCAGTTTGTCCGGGACAGGAATTAATCAGCCCCAGCATTTT. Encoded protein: CASSLSGTGINQPQHF.

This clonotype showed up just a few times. This chain's CDR3 is CASSPPIPLQRGAPTSTDTQYF. Here the CDR3 DNA reads TGTGCCAGCAGCCCTCCCATCCCTCTCCAGCGGGGGGCTCCCACTAGCACAGATACGCAGTATTTT. The chain has TRBV6-2 or TRBV6-3 and TRBJ2-3, with 9 positions matching TRBD2. The V gene end was trimmed by 6 bases and the J gene end by 0 bases; junction bases not matched to a gene: 25. The germline gives CDR1 MNHEY, CDR2 SVGEGT. CDR3 length equals 22 residues.

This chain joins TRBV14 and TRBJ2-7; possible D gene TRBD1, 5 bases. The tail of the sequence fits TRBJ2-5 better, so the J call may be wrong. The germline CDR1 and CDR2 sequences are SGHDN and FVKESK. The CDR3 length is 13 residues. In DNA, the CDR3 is TGTGCCAGCAGCCGACAGACTCAAGAGACCCAGTACTTC. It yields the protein CASSRQTQETQYF.

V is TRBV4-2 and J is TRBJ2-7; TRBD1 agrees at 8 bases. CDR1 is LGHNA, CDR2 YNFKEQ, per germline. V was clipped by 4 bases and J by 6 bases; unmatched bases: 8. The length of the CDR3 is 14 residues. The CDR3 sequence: CASSRLITGGEQYF. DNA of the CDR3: TGTGCCAGCAGCCGATTGATTACAGGGGGCGAGCAGTACTTC.

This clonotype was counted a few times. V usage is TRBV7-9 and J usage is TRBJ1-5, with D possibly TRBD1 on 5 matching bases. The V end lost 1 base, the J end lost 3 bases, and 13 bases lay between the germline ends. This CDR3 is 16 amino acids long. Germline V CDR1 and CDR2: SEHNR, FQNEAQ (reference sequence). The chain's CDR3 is CASSLVGQGNNQPQHF. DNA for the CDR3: TGTGCCAGCAGCTTAGTCGGGCAGGGTAACAATCAGCCCCAGCATTTT.

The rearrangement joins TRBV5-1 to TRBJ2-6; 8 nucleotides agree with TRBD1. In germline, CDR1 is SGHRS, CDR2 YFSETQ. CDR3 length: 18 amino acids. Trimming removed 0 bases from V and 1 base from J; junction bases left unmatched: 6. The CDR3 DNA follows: TGCGCCAGCAGCTTGGGCGGGACAGGCGAATCTGGGGCCAACGTCCTGACTTTC. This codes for CASSLGGTGESGANVLTF.

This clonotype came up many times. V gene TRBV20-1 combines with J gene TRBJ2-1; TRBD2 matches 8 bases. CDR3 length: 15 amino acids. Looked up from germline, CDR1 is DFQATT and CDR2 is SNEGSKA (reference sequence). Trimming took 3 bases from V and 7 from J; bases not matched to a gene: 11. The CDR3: CSASSWGLVLNEQFF. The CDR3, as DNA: TGCAGTGCTAGTTCATGGGGACTAGTTTTAAATGAGCAGTTCTTC.

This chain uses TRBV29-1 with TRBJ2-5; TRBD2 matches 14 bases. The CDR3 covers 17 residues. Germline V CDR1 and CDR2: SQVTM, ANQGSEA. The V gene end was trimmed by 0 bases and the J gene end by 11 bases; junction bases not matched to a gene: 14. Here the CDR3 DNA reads TGCAGCGTTGAAGATTTGACTAGCGGGGGGGTCTACAATGAGCAGTACTTC. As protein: CSVEDLTSGGVYNEQYF. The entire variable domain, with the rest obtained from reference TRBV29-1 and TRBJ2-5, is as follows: SAVISQKPSRDICQRGTSLTIQCQVDSQVTMMFWYRQQPGQSLTLIATANQGSEATYESGFVIDKFPISRPNLTFSTLTVSNMSPEDSSIYLCSVEDLTSGGVYNEQYFGPGTRLLVL.

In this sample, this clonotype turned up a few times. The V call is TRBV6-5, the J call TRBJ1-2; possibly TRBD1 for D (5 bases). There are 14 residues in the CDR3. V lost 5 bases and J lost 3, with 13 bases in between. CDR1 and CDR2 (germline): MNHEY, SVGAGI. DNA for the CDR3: TGTGCCAGCAGTGCCTCGGGACGGTACTATGGCTACACCTTC. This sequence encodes CASSASGRYYGYTF.

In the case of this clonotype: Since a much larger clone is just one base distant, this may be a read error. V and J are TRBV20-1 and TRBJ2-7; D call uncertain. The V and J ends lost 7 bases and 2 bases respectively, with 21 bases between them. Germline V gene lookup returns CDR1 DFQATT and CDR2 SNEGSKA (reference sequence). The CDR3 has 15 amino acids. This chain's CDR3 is CSDSREPAFTYEQYF. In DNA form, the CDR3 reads TGCAGTGATAGCCGAGAGCCCGCTTTTACCTACGAGCAGTACTTC.

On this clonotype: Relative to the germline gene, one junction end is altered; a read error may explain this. The DNA of the CDR3 is TGTGCCACTTGCCAGGAAAAGAGCACAGATTCGCAGTATTTT. Translation gives CATCQEKSTDSQYF. The V and J genes are TRBV25-1 and TRBJ2-3; D gene ambiguous. The V gene's germline CDR1 is MGHDK and CDR2 SYGVNS. The CDR3 sequence is 14 residues long.

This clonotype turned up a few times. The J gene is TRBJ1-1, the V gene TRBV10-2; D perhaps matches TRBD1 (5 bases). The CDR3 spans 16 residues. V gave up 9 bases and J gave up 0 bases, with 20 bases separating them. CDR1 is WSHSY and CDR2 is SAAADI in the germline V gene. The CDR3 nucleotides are TGCGCCAGTAGACCGGGGCTTCGAGGGCTGAACACTGAAGCTTTCTTT. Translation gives CASRPGLRGLNTEAFF.

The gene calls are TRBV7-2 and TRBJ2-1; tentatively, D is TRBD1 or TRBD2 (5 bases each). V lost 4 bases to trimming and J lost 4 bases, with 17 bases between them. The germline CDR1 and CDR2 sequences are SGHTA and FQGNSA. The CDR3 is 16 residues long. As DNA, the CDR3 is TGTGCCAGCAGCTCGAGAGGGGCCTCATATTACAATGAGCAGTTCTTC. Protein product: CASSSRGASYYNEQFF.

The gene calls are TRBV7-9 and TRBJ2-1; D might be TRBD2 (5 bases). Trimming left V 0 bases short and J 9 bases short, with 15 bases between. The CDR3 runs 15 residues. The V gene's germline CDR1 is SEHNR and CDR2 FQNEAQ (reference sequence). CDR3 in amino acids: CASSLARVEGSEQFF. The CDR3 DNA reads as TGTGCCAGCAGCTTAGCGCGGGTCGAAGGAAGTGAGCAGTTCTTC.

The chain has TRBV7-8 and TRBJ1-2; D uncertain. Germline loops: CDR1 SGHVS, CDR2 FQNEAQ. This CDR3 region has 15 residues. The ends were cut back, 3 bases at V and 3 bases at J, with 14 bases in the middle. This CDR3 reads CASSFRGAEHYGYTF. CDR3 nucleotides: TGTGCCAGCAGCTTTCGGGGAGCGGAGCACTATGGCTACACCTTC.

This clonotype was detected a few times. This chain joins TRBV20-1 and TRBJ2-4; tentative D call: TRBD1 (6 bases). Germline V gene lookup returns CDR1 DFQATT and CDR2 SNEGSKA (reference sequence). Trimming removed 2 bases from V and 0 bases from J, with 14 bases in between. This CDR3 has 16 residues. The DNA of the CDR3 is TGCAGTGCTAGACGCCAGGACAGTTTAGCCAAAAACATTCAGTACTTC. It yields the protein CSARRQDSLAKNIQYF.

CDR3 DNA: TGTGCCAGCAGTTTTGCCGCTACAGGGAGCGCTGAAGCTTTCTTT. This sequence encodes CASSFAATGSAEAFF. This chain links TRBV12-3 or TRBV12-4 with TRBJ1-1, with D possibly being TRBD1 (6 bases). The CDR3 is made up of 15 amino acids. V shed 3 bases and J shed 6 bases, with 17 bases lying between them.

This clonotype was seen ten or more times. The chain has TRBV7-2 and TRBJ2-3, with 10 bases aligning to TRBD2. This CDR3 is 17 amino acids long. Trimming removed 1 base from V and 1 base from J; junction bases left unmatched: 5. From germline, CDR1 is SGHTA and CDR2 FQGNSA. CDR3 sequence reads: CASSLVGSGGGTDTQYF. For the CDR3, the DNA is TGTGCCAGCAGCTTAGTAGGGAGCGGGGGGGGCACAGATACGCAGTATTTT.

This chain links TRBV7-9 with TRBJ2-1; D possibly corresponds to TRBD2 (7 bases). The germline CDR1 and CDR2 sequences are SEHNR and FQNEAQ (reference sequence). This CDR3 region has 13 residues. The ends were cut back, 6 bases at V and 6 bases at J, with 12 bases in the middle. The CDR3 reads CASRSGGRNEQFF. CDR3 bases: TGTGCCAGCAGGTCGGGGGGCCGCAATGAGCAGTTCTTC.

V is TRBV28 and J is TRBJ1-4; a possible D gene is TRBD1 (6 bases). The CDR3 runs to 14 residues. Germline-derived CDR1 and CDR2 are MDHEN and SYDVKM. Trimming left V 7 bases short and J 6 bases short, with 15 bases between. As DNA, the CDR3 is TGTGCCAGCACCGTTACAGGGCCCTATGAAAAACTGTTTTTT. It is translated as CASTVTGPYEKLFF.

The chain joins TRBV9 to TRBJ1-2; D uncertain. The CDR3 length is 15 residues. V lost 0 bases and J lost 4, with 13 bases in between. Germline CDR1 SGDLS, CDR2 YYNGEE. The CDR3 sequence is CASSVDAAQIYGYTF. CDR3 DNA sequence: TGTGCCAGCAGCGTAGATGCAGCGCAGATCTATGGCTACACCTTC.

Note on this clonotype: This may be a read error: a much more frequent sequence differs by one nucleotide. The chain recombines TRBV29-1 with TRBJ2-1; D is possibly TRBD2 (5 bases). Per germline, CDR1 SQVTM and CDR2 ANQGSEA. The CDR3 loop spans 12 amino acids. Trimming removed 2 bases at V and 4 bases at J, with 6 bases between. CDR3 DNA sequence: TGCAGCGTTGAAACTAGTTACAATGAGCAGTTCTTC. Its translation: CSVETSYNEQFF.

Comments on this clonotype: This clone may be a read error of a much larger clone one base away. The CDR3: CASSSIDTQYF. CDR3 nucleotide sequence: TGTGCCAGCAGCTCCATAGATACGCAGTATTTT. The rearrangement joins TRBV7-9 to TRBJ2-3; D is unclear. V lost 4 bases, J lost 5 bases, and 4 bases lay in between. Per germline, CDR1 SEHNR and CDR2 FQNEAQ (reference sequence). CDR3 length equals 11 residues. The variable domain in full, completed from reference TRBV7-9 and TRBJ2-3, reads DTGVSQNPRHKITKRGQNVTFRCDPISEHNRLYWYRQTLGQGPEFLTYFQNEAQLEKSRLLSDRFSAERPKGSFSTLEIQRTEQGDSAMYLCASSSIDTQYFGPGTRLTVL.